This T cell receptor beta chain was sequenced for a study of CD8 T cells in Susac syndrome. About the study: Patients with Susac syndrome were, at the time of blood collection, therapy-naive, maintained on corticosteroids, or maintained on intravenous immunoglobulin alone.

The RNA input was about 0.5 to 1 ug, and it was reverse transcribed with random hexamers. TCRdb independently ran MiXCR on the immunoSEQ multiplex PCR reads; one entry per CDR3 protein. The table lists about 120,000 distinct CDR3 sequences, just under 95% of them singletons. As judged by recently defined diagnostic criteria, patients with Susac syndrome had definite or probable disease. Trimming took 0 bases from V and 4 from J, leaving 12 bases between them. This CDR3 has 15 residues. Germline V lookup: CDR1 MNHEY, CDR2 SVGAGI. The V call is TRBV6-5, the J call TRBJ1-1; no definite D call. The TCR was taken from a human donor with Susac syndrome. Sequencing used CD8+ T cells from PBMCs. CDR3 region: CASSYSPGGGTEAFF. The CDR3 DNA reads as TGTGCCAGCAGTTACTCTCCGGGCGGTGGCACTGAAGCTTTCTTT.